The clone carrying this T cell receptor beta chain showed up just a few times. These data come from a study of T-cell memory formation after mild COVID-19. Study as a whole: In these data, TCR clusters were largely donor specific.

Sample barcodes and UMIs were carried by the TCR alpha and TCR beta cDNA libraries that 5'RACE generated with constant-segment primers. Using its own MiXCR run on the 5' RACE reads, TCRdb lists one record per CDR3 protein. Of roughly 200,000 distinct CDR3 sequences in the sample, over 20% were seen once. The germline CDR1 and CDR2 sequences are SEHNR and FQNEAQ (reference sequence). V was trimmed by 4 bases and J by 2 bases, leaving 7 bases between them. This CDR3 region has 13 residues. Sample: PBMCs or a T cell subset sorted from them (not recorded which). V gene TRBV7-9 combines with J gene TRBJ2-3, with D hard to call. The sequence was obtained from an adult woman who had mild COVID-19 (a few samples of this study predate the infection). Cell type and time point are not known. In DNA, the CDR3 is TGTGCCAGCAGCTCAGGATACACAGATACGCAGTATTTT. Translation gives CASSSGYTDTQYF.